This T cell receptor beta chain emerged from a study of blood T cell repertoires in COVID-19. Across the whole study: Samples representing acute and convalescent COVID-19 were sourced from the United States, Italy and Spain.

The authors' processing: Estimation of nucleated cell counts relied on the amplification of reference gene primers. The protocol was immunoSEQ multiplex PCR, while the TCRdb copy is restricted to in-frame clones and leaves out a portion. That table is the source of V, J and clone size, and D and trimming were worked out from the DNA. Of tens of thousands of clones listed, 82% are singletons. In germline, CDR1 is SGHDN, CDR2 FVKESK. V was clipped by 2 bases and J by 0 bases; unmatched bases: 3. The length of the CDR3 is 15 residues. This clone was counted a few times. The rearrangement links TRBV14 to TRBJ1-1, with 7 bases matching TRBD1. The clonotype originates from a human donor in a cohort sampled during active COVID-19. Sequenced: peripheral blood. This CDR3 is CASSQRQGMNTEAFF. DNA of the CDR3: TGTGCCAGCAGCCAACGACAGGGCATGAACACTGAAGCTTTCTTT. Variable domain in full (rest from reference TRBV14 and TRBJ1-1): EAGVTQFPSHSVIEKGQTVTLRCDPISGHDNLYWYRRVMGKEIKFLLHFVKESKQDESGMPNNRFLAERTGGTYSTLKVQPAELEDSGVYFCASSQRQGMNTEAFFGQGTRLTVV.